This note documents a single TCR beta chain sequence. Antigen specificity is unknown. The data belong to a study of CD4 T cells in relation to SARS-CoV-2 and coronaviruses. General observations from the study: Approximately 65% of donors had memory CD4+ clonotypes crossrecognizing SARS-CoV-2 and common cold coronavirus spike. Crossreactivity was assessed only for spike protein, not other viral proteins.

Germline V CDR1 and CDR2: KGHSH, LQKENI. Trimming took 1 base from V and 4 from J, leaving 11 bases between them. The CDR3 sequence is 15 residues long. Using immunoSEQ multiplex PCR, the repertoire was profiled, and TCRdb retains in-frame clones only, with some absent. The sample comprises about 19,000 clones, over 70% of which are singletons, and around 25% rests with the top ten. Unexposed donor CD4+ T cells date from about 2011-2019, before the COVID-19 pandemic. CD4+ T cells were isolated from the cells after around eleven days of culture. The chain combines TRBV18 with TRBJ1-3, with a weak D call TRBD1 (5 bases). Specimen: CD4+ T cells from PBMCs, cultured in vitro. This clonotype was sampled from a human donor in good health. The CDR3 spells CASSPQGAPGNTIYF. Written as DNA, the CDR3 is TGTGCCAGCTCACCACAAGGGGCCCCGGGAAACACCATATATTTT. Full variable domain (outside the CDR3, taken from reference TRBV18 and TRBJ1-3): NAGVMQNPRHLVRRRGQEARLRCSPMKGHSHVYWYRQLPEEGLKFMVYLQKENIIDESGMPKERFSAEFPKEGPSILRIQQVVRGDSAAYFCASSPQGAPGNTIYFGEGSWLTVV.